The 27 T cell receptor beta chains reported below all come from one sample, sequenced in a study of CD8+CD57+ T cells in acquired aplastic anemia. Using genomic DNA as the template, TCR beta VDJ and CDR3 profiling was carried out. TCRdb fed the reads into MiXCR, producing one record per CDR3 protein. This repertoire shows more than 250,000 distinct CDR3 sequences, approximately 57% found once; its top ten account for 6.5% to 10%. The sample taken for sequencing was sorted CD4+, CD8+, or CD8+CD57+ T cells (not recorded which) from PBMCs. All receptors derive from a human donor with severe aplastic anemia or a healthy control (not recorded which).

The chain employs TRBV7-7 and TRBJ2-1; TRBD1 matches 7 bases. Per the germline V gene, CDR1 is SSHAT and CDR2 is FNYEAQ (reference sequence). After removal of 5 bases from V and 9 bases from J, the junction contained 7 bases not matched to a gene. This CDR3 comprises 13 residues. The DNA of the CDR3 is TGTGCCAGCAGCGCTCAGGGGGAGAGTGAGCAGTTCTTC. Translating it yields CASSAQGESEQFF. Based on the CDR3 plus reference TRBV7-7 and TRBJ2-1, the full variable domain is GAGVSQSPRYKVTKRGQDVTLRCDPISSHATLYWYQQALGQGPEFLTYFNYEAQPDKSGLPSDRFSAERPEGSISTLTIQRTEQRDSAMYRCASSAQGESEQFFGPGTRLTVL.

The genes are TRBV7-3 and TRBJ1-1; no clear D. V lost 6 bases, J lost 3 bases, and 14 bases lay in between. This CDR3 region has 14 residues. Germline V CDR1 and CDR2: SGHTA, FQGTGA. In DNA, the CDR3 is TGTGCCAGCAGGCCAGGCCGGGCGGACACTGAAGCTTTCTTT. Amino acids: CASRPGRADTEAFF.

This clonotype was found many times. V usage is TRBV19 and J usage is TRBJ2-2; D not certain. Trimming removed 5 bases at V and 0 bases at J, with 10 bases between. The CDR3 runs 15 residues. Germline loops: CDR1 LNHDA, CDR2 SQIVND (reference sequence). Here the CDR3 reads CASSALSANTGELFF. The CDR3 DNA is TGTGCCAGTAGTGCACTTTCAGCGAACACCGGGGAGCTGTTTTTT.

This clonotype was detected ten times or more. V is TRBV12-3 or TRBV12-4 and J is TRBJ1-4, with 10 bases aligning to TRBD1. Losses at the gene ends were 3 bases for V and 6 bases for J; bases not matched to a gene: 1. The CDR3 is 14 amino acids. The CDR3 spells CASSFGTGDEKLFF. The CDR3 DNA follows: TGTGCCAGCAGTTTTGGGACAGGGGATGAAAAACTGTTTTTT.

This chain links TRBV6-6 with TRBJ1-4; TRBD1 matches at 7 bases. The CDR3 is 18 residues long. Germline lookup yields CDR1 MNHNY and CDR2 SVGAGI (reference sequence). Trimming removed 1 base from V and 0 bases from J; junction bases left unmatched: 8. The CDR3 protein is CASSYFDRVTPTNEKLFF. The CDR3 coding sequence is TGTGCCAGCAGTTACTTCGACAGGGTTACCCCAACTAATGAAAAACTGTTTTTT.

Concerning this clonotype itself: The DNA is omitted, as the CDR3 cannot be located on it reliably, and the CDR3 follows TCRdb's listing. The CDR3 loop reads CASSLVMGQGVFYGYTF. V and J are TRBV12-3 or TRBV12-4 and TRBJ1-2; TRBD1, the table's D call, was not compared with the DNA. The CDR3 is 17 amino acids in total, end residues counted.

The gene calls are TRBV12-3 or TRBV12-4 and TRBJ2-7; no definite D call. The CDR3 length is 14 residues. V was shortened by 3 bases and J by 2 bases, with 11 bases between the two germline ends. CDR3 nucleotide sequence: TGTGCCAGCAGTTTTCAGACCATCCCCTACGAGCAGTACTTC. Translated: CASSFQTIPYEQYF.

This clonotype came up many times. This sequence joins TRBV11-3 and TRBJ2-1; 9 bases line up with TRBD2. Germline loops: CDR1 SGHNT, CDR2 YENEEA. There are 15 residues in the CDR3. With 4 bases clipped from V and 8 bases from J, the junction kept 9 bases outside the gene matches. The CDR3 region has the DNA TGTGCCAGCAGCTCAGCTAGGAGCGGGGGGTATGAGCAGTTCTTC. It translates to CASSSARSGGYEQFF.

About this clonotype itself: A read error may account for a junction end that differs from germline. V usage is TRBV7-2 and J usage is TRBJ2-7, with TRBD2 matching over 7 bases. Per germline, CDR1 SGHTA and CDR2 FQGNSA. This CDR3 is built from 17 residues. The chain's CDR3 is CASSQPLRGRSVYEQYF. The CDR3 nucleotides are TGCGCCAGCAGCCAACCGCTGCGGGGGAGATCCGTCTACGAGCAGTACTTC.

The rearrangement links TRBV10-3 to TRBJ1-5, with a possible D match to TRBD1 (5 bases). Trimming removed 6 bases at V and 4 bases at J, with 13 bases between. CDR1 and CDR2 from the germline V gene are ENHRY and SYGVKD. The CDR3 spans 14 residues. The CDR3 is CAISVGPTNQPQHF. CDR3 in DNA: TGTGCCATCAGCGTGGGACCGACAAATCAGCCCCAGCATTTT.

This clonotype was observed at least ten times. The rearrangement uses TRBV20-1 and TRBJ1-3; D unclear. This CDR3 comprises 14 residues. Germline-derived CDR1 and CDR2 are DFQATT and SNEGSKA (reference sequence). Trimming took 4 bases from V and 0 from J, leaving 10 bases between them. CDR3 nucleotide sequence: TGCAGTGCTAACGAACCCGCCTCTGGAAACACCATATATTTT. Protein product: CSANEPASGNTIYF.

This clonotype was counted at least ten times. J is TRBJ1-1 and V is TRBV7-9, with 7 bases fitting TRBD1. The CDR3 covers 13 residues. Unmatched junction bases numbered 4, after V lost 5 bases and J lost 4 bases. Germline V CDR1 and CDR2: SEHNR, FQNEAQ (reference sequence). CDR3 sequence reads: CASSGDRVTEAFF. DNA for the CDR3: TGTGCCAGCAGCGGAGACAGGGTCACTGAAGCTTTCTTT.

CDR3 nucleotides: TGTGCCAGCAGTTTAGAGGGAATATATGGCTACACCTTC. This encodes CASSLEGIYGYTF. J is TRBJ1-2 and V is TRBV12-3 or TRBV12-4; D gene ambiguous. V was cut by 1 base and J by 5 bases, with 8 bases left in between. The length of the CDR3 is 13 residues.

The chain uses TRBV10-3 and TRBJ1-4; 7 nucleotides agree with TRBD1. CDR3 length: 11 residues. V lost 8 bases and J lost 12; bases outside the gene matches: 6. CDR1 and CDR2 from the germline V gene are ENHRY and SYGVKD. The CDR3 region is CAIGTGAELFF. The DNA for the CDR3 is TGTGCCATCGGCACAGGGGCAGAACTGTTTTTT.

The gene calls are TRBV18 and TRBJ1-1, with a weak D call TRBD1 (6 bases). The CDR3 consists of 14 residues. Germline V lookup: CDR1 KGHSH, CDR2 LQKENI. Trimming left V 1 base short and J 6 bases short, with 12 bases between. The CDR3 DNA sequence: TGTGCCAGCTCACCACTCGGGGGCAAGGCTGAAGCTTTCTTT. Protein sequence: CASSPLGGKAEAFF.

This clonotype was picked up one time. The germline gene is not matched at one end of the junction; a read error may be the cause. The chain recombines TRBV10-2 with TRBJ2-2; the D gene could be TRBD1 or TRBD2 (5 bases each). The CDR3 has 14 amino acids. The germline V gene has CDR1 WSHSY and CDR2 SAAADI. CDR3 sequence: CASSESGRTRELFF. CDR3 sequence (DNA): TGCGCCAGCAGTGAGTCAGGGCGCACCAGGGAGCTGTTCTTT.

This clonotype was observed a few times. This chain connects TRBV4-1 to TRBJ1-3, with D possibly TRBD1 on 5 matching bases. CDR1 is MGHRA, CDR2 YSYEKL, per germline. Trimming took 0 bases from V and 1 from J, leaving 7 bases between them. The CDR3 runs to 15 residues. The CDR3 sequence is CASSQETVSGNTIYF. CDR3 DNA: TGCGCCAGCAGCCAAGAGACAGTATCTGGAAACACCATATATTTT.

This clonotype was recorded at least ten times. The chain joins TRBV11-2 to TRBJ2-1, with D perhaps TRBD1 or TRBD2 (5 bases each). Per the germline V gene, CDR1 is SGHAT and CDR2 is FQNNGV. The CDR3 consists of 16 residues. Between the trimmed V and J ends, which lost 1 base and 8 bases, there was a span of 18 bases. The CDR3 DNA reads TGTGCCAGCAGCTTAGTTTCAGGGCGGGTCGTCGATGAGCAGTTCTTC. It translates to CASSLVSGRVVDEQFF. Full variable domain (remainder filled in from reference TRBV11-2 and TRBJ2-1): EAGVAQSPRYKIIEKRQSVAFWCNPISGHATLYWYQQILGQGPKLLIQFQNNGVVDDSQLPKDRFSAERLKGVDSTLKIQPAKLEDSAVYLCASSLVSGRVVDEQFFGPGTRLTVL.

This clonotype was seen ten or more times. The gene calls are TRBV5-5 and TRBJ1-4; D is ambiguous. V lost 1 base and J lost 6, with 7 bases in between. The CDR3 totals 13 residues. CDR1 and CDR2 (germline): SGHKS, YYEKEE (reference sequence). The chain's CDR3 is CASSLMADEKLFF. The DNA for the CDR3 is TGTGCCAGCAGCTTGATGGCAGATGAAAAACTGTTTTTT.

Only a few counts were recorded for this clonotype. Since a much larger clone is just one base distant, this may be a read error. The CDR3 region is CASSSLLAGRCEQYF. As DNA, the CDR3 is TGTGCCAGTAGTAGTTTACTAGCGGGTCGCTGCGAGCAGTACTTC. The chain is built from TRBV19 and TRBJ2-7; 9 bases are a match to TRBD2. The germline CDR1 and CDR2 sequences are LNHDA and SQIVND (reference sequence). This CDR3 has 15 residues. V was clipped by 4 bases and J by 6 bases; unmatched bases: 10. The entire variable domain, with the rest obtained from reference TRBV19 and TRBJ2-7, is as follows: DGGITQSPKYLFRKEGQNVTLSCEQNLNHDAMYWYRQDPGQGLRLIYYSQIVNDFQKGDIAEGYSVSREKKESFPLTVTSAQKNPTAFYLCASSSLLAGRCEQYFGPGTRLTVT.

This clonotype was counted a single time. In nucleotides, the CDR3 is TGTGCCACCAAATCGCAACCCACTAGGGGATGCATACTAGCGGGGGCGGCCAGGCAGTACTTC. It translates to CATKSQPTRGCILAGAARQYF. This chain joins TRBV24-1 and TRBJ2-7; 11 bases agree with TRBD2. The CDR3 consists of 21 residues. Trimming took 8 bases from V and 9 from J; bases not matched to a gene: 32. Germline V CDR1 and CDR2: KGHDR, SFDVKD.

The chain has TRBV6-2 or TRBV6-3 and TRBJ1-5; D remains ambiguous. V was shortened by 8 bases and J by 7 bases, with 15 bases between the two germline ends. Looked up from germline, CDR1 is MNHEY and CDR2 is SVGEGT. The CDR3 contains 13 residues. Here the CDR3 reads CASVKGERQPQHF. Written as DNA, the CDR3 is TGTGCCAGCGTTAAGGGTGAGAGGCAGCCCCAGCATTTT.

J is TRBJ2-5 and V is TRBV7-6; 7 bases align to TRBD2. Germline CDR1 SGHVS, CDR2 FNYEAQ. Trimming took 0 bases from V and 5 from J; bases not matched to a gene: 6. The CDR3 has 15 amino acids. CDR3 protein: CASSLASGGWETQYF. For the CDR3, the DNA is TGTGCCAGCAGCTTAGCGTCGGGGGGATGGGAGACCCAGTACTTC.

This clonotype was counted many times. Here the CDR3 reads CASSKVRDSDSYEQYF. As DNA, the CDR3 is TGCGCCAGCAGTAAAGTCCGGGACAGCGATTCCTACGAGCAGTACTTC. This chain uses TRBV5-1 with TRBJ2-7; TRBD1 matches 7 bases. In germline, CDR1 is SGHRS, CDR2 YFSETQ. The CDR3 totals 16 residues. The ends lost 5 bases at V and 1 base at J; junction bases unmatched: 12.

The rearrangement links TRBV7-9 to TRBJ2-5, with D possibly matching TRBD1 (5 bases). The CDR3 contains 14 residues. Per the germline V gene, CDR1 is SEHNR and CDR2 is FQNEAQ (reference sequence). The germline V and J ends were trimmed by 10 bases and 4 bases, with 19 bases remaining between them. The DNA of the CDR3 is TGTGCCATCTTTATAGGGGCAGGCGGAGAGACCCAGTACTTC. Its protein is CAIFIGAGGETQYF.

The V and J genes are TRBV30 and TRBJ1-1; D not certain. V dropped 4 bases and J dropped 1 base, with 7 bases sitting between them. Germline-derived CDR1 and CDR2 are GTSNPN and SVGIG (reference sequence). The CDR3 covers 12 residues. The CDR3, as DNA: TGTGCCTGGAAGAGAGCGAACACTGAAGCTTTCTTT. Translation gives CAWKRANTEAFF.

This clonotype occurred many times. The chain couples TRBV20-1 to TRBJ2-1, with 7 bases matching TRBD1. The germline gives CDR1 DFQATT, CDR2 SNEGSKA (reference sequence). This CDR3 contains 14 residues. Trimming at V came to 3 bases and at J to 4 bases, leaving 6 bases not matched to a gene. CDR3 residues: CSARGDSPYNEQFF. CDR3 nucleotides: TGCAGTGCTAGGGGGGACAGCCCGTACAATGAGCAGTTCTTC.